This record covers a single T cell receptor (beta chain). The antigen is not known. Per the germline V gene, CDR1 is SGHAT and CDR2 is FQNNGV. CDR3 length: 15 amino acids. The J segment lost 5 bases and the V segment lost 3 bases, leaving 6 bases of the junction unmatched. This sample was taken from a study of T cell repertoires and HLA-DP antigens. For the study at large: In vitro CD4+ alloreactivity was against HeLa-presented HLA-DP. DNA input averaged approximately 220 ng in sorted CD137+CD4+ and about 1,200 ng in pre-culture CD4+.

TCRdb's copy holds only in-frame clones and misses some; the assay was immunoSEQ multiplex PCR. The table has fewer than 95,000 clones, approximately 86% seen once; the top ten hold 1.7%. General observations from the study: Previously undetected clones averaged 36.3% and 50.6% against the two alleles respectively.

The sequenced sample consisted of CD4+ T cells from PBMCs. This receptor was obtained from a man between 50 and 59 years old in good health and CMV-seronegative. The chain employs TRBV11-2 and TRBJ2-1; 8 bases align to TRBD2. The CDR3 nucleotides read TGTGCCAGCAGCTTCAGCGGGAGAATCCACAATGAGCAGTTCTTC. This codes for CASSFSGRIHNEQFF. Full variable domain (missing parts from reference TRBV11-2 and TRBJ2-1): EAGVAQSPRYKIIEKRQSVAFWCNPISGHATLYWYQQILGQGPKLLIQFQNNGVVDDSQLPKDRFSAERLKGVDSTLKIQPAKLEDSAVYLCASSFSGRIHNEQFFGPGTRLTVL.